This passage covers 32 T cell receptor beta chains from one sample sequenced in a study of CD8 T cells in Susac syndrome. RNA totalling about 0.5 to 1 ug underwent reverse transcription with random hexamers. Each CDR3 protein gets one entry after TCRdb re-called the immunoSEQ multiplex PCR reads with MiXCR. The repertoire holds some 77,000 distinct CDR3 sequences, around 93% seen once, with less than 0.16% in the top ten. The sample taken for sequencing was CD4+ T cells from PBMCs. The receptors were gathered from a human donor with Susac syndrome.

J is TRBJ2-7 and V is TRBV20-1; TRBD2 is a possible D gene (6 bases). CDR3 length equals 15 residues. Germline V gene sequence: CDR1 DFQATT, CDR2 SNEGSKA (reference sequence). Between the trimmed V and J ends, which lost 3 bases and 1 base, there was a span of 16 bases. For the CDR3, the DNA is TGCAGTGCTAGTGTTGGAGGGGAAGGGTCCTACGAGCAGTACTTC. It translates to CSASVGGEGSYEQYF.

This clonotype was detected a few times. The chain carries TRBV7-2 and TRBJ2-3; 10 positions match TRBD1. Germline lookup yields CDR1 SGHTA and CDR2 FQGNSA. The trim removed 5 bases at V and 3 bases at J, leaving 5 bases unmatched. This CDR3 has 15 amino acids. Here the CDR3 DNA reads TGTGCCAGCAGCCGATCGGGACAGGGGACAGATACGCAGTATTTT. Residues: CASSRSGQGTDTQYF.

This sequence joins TRBV7-2 and TRBJ1-4; 7 bases agree with TRBD1. Germline CDR1 and CDR2: SGHTA and FQGNSA. CDR3 length: 15 amino acids. The V and J ends lost 5 bases and 1 base, in that order; junction bases with no gene match: 4. The CDR3 region is CASSTYRGTNEKLFF. As DNA, the CDR3 is TGTGCCAGCAGCACCTACAGGGGAACTAATGAAAAACTGTTTTTT.

This rearrangement joins TRBV2 to TRBJ1-5, with unresolved D. The germline V gene has CDR1 SNHLY and CDR2 FYNNEI. This CDR3 contains 11 residues. V was trimmed by 4 bases and J by 9 bases, leaving 7 bases between them. The DNA for the CDR3 is TGTGCCAGCAGTGGGTCGACGCCCCAGCATTTT. Encoded protein: CASSGSTPQHF. Together with reference TRBV2 and TRBJ1-5, the CDR3 gives the full variable domain: EPEVTQTPSHQVTQMGQEVILRCVPISNHLYFYWYRQILGQKVEFLVSFYNNEISEKSEIFDDQFSVERPDGSNFTLKIRSTKLEDSAMYFCASSGSTPQHFGDGTRLSIL.

The chain combines TRBV2 with TRBJ2-7; weak D call: TRBD2 (6 bases). This CDR3 has 16 residues. V gave up 5 bases and J gave up 6 bases, with 23 bases separating them. Per germline, CDR1 SNHLY and CDR2 FYNNEI. CDR3 in amino acids: CASSLGTSPWGFEQYF. The CDR3 DNA follows: TGTGCCAGCAGTCTCGGGACTTCGCCGTGGGGGTTCGAGCAGTACTTC. Supplemented by reference TRBV2 and TRBJ2-7, the full variable domain reads EPEVTQTPSHQVTQMGQEVILRCVPISNHLYFYWYRQILGQKVEFLVSFYNNEISEKSEIFDDQFSVERPDGSNFTLKIRSTKLEDSAMYFCASSLGTSPWGFEQYFGPGTRLTVT.

J is TRBJ2-4 and V is TRBV12-3 or TRBV12-4, with TRBD1 identical over 7 bases. CDR3 length: 14 amino acids. After removal of 7 bases from V and 3 bases from J, the junction contained 6 bases not matched to a gene. CDR3 in amino acids: CASTTGEGKNIQYF. CDR3 DNA: TGTGCCAGCACCACAGGGGAAGGCAAAAACATTCAGTACTTC.

V and J are TRBV6-2 or TRBV6-3 and TRBJ2-7; 9 nucleotides agree with TRBD1. Trimming at V came to 9 bases and at J to 6 bases, leaving 12 bases not matched to a gene. The CDR3 has 14 amino acids. CDR1 MNHEY and CDR2 SVGEGT come from the germline V gene. The CDR3 protein is CARQSGTGFTEQYF. CDR3 nucleotides: TGTGCCAGACAGTCCGGGACAGGGTTTACCGAGCAGTACTTC.

This chain uses TRBV20-1 with TRBJ2-7; 7 bases fit TRBD1. CDR1 and CDR2 from the germline V gene are DFQATT and SNEGSKA (reference sequence). CDR3 length: 14 amino acids. V shed 0 bases, J shed 0 bases, and the junction held 2 bases outside the gene matches. The CDR3 loop is CSAREGTASYEQYF. CDR3 coding DNA: TGCAGTGCTAGAGAAGGGACAGCCTCCTACGAGCAGTACTTC.

The J gene is TRBJ1-6, the V gene TRBV7-2; tentatively, D is TRBD1 (5 bases). Trimming cost V 4 bases and J 7 bases, with 11 bases left between them. Per germline, CDR1 SGHTA and CDR2 FQGNSA. CDR3 length equals 14 residues. The CDR3 nucleotides read TGTGCCAGCAGCTCCGCACGGGGGAATTCACCCCTCCACTTT. It encodes CASSSARGNSPLHF. Variable domain in full (rest from reference TRBV7-2 and TRBJ1-6): GAGVSQSPSNKVTEKGKDVELRCDPISGHTALYWYRQSLGQGLEFLIYFQGNSAPDKSGLPSDRFSAERTGGSVSTLTIQRTQQEDSAVYLCASSSARGNSPLHFGNGTRLTVT.

V is TRBV19 and J is TRBJ2-3; D not resolved. V was trimmed by 6 bases and J by 0 bases, leaving 7 bases between them. The germline V gene has CDR1 LNHDA and CDR2 SQIVND (reference sequence). The CDR3 runs 13 residues. This chain's CDR3 is CASSGSSTDTQYF. CDR3 coding DNA: TGTGCCAGTAGCGGCTCTAGCACAGATACGCAGTATTTT.

The chain is built from TRBV6-1 and TRBJ2-1; 8 nucleotides match TRBD1. The germline CDR1 and CDR2 sequences are MNHNS and SASEGT. V dropped 2 bases and J dropped 8; count of bases not matched to a gene: 11. The CDR3 spans 16 residues. The CDR3 DNA follows: TGTGCCAGCAGTGAACGGACAGGGCCCCTGTCGGATGAGCAGTTCTTC. It is translated as CASSERTGPLSDEQFF.

The chain joins TRBV6-2 or TRBV6-3 to TRBJ2-7, with 7 bases fitting TRBD1. CDR1 is MNHEY and CDR2 is SVGEGT in the germline V gene. The CDR3 spans 16 residues. With V trimmed by 4 bases and J by 5 bases, 14 bases remained unmatched. CDR3 residues: CASSFLMDRLGDEQYF. Written as DNA, the CDR3 is TGTGCCAGCAGTTTCCTCATGGACAGGCTGGGCGACGAGCAGTACTTC.

This clonotype was observed a single time. CDR3 amino acids: CASSDTGIQYF. For the CDR3, the DNA is TGTGCCAGCAGTGACACGGGGATTCAGTACTTC. The chain couples TRBV2 to TRBJ2-4, with a possible D match to TRBD2 (5 bases). Trimming took off 3 bases at V and 10 bases at J, with 7 bases between the two ends. This CDR3 has 11 amino acids. Germline V gene lookup returns CDR1 SNHLY and CDR2 FYNNEI.

V gene TRBV3-1 combines with J gene TRBJ1-2; D gene uncertain. Trimming took 6 bases from V and 0 from J, leaving 8 bases between them. The CDR3 has 13 residues. CDR1 and CDR2 (germline): LGHDT, YNNKEL (reference sequence). The CDR3 DNA is TGTGCCAGCAGGGCGATAGCTAACTATGGCTACACCTTC. This encodes CASRAIANYGYTF.

This sequence joins TRBV11-2 and TRBJ2-7; D not certain. With 2 bases removed from V and 3 bases from J, the gap between germline ends came to 14 bases. Germline loops: CDR1 SGHAT, CDR2 FQNNGV. There are 15 residues in the CDR3. CDR3 nucleotide sequence: TGTGCCAGCAGCTTACGGGCAGGATCCTTCTACGAGCAGTACTTC. This gives the protein CASSLRAGSFYEQYF.

The chain has TRBV28 and TRBJ1-5; no definite D call. Germline CDR1 and CDR2: MDHEN and SYDVKM. Trimming shortened V by 1 base and J by 5 bases, and 12 bases separated the two germline ends. This CDR3 region has 15 residues. The CDR3 spells CASSLSLGRDQPQHF. The CDR3, as DNA: TGTGCCAGCAGTTTATCGCTGGGGAGGGATCAGCCCCAGCATTTT.

The chain couples TRBV6-4 to TRBJ2-1, with unresolved D. Germline values: CDR1 MRHNA, CDR2 SNTAGT. V was trimmed by 5 bases and J by 6 bases, leaving 11 bases between them. CDR3 length equals 13 residues. CDR3 protein: CASSSFGGNEQFF. The CDR3 DNA reads TGTGCCAGCAGTAGCTTTGGCGGCAATGAGCAGTTCTTC.

This sequence joins TRBV20-1 and TRBJ1-5; 7 bases map to TRBD1. The V and J ends lost 2 bases and 0 bases, in that order; junction bases with no gene match: 7. The germline V gene encodes CDR1 DFQATT and CDR2 SNEGSKA (reference sequence). This CDR3 has 16 residues. The CDR3 protein is CSARIPGTASNQPQHF. CDR3 sequence (DNA): TGCAGTGCTAGAATACCAGGGACAGCTAGCAATCAGCCCCAGCATTTT.

The V call is TRBV20-1, the J call TRBJ2-3; 7 positions match TRBD2. The CDR3 contains 16 residues. Germline-derived CDR1 and CDR2 are DFQATT and SNEGSKA (reference sequence). V shed 0 bases and J 0 bases; nucleotides not matched to a gene: 6. CDR3 region: CSAREMGGMSTDTQYF. CDR3 sequence (DNA): TGCAGTGCTAGAGAGATGGGGGGGATGAGCACAGATACGCAGTATTTT.

The chain recombines TRBV2 with TRBJ2-2, with D tentatively TRBD1 or TRBD2 (5 bases each). The germline V gene encodes CDR1 SNHLY and CDR2 FYNNEI. Trimming pared 8 bases from V and 7 bases from J, leaving 14 bases between. The CDR3 has 13 residues. CDR3 amino acids: CASRDVRIGELFF. The CDR3 nucleotides read TGTGCCAGCCGGGACGTACGAATCGGGGAGCTGTTTTTT.

The J gene is TRBJ1-5, the V gene TRBV18, with a tentative D call TRBD1 (6 bases). V dropped 3 bases and J dropped 4 bases, with 19 bases sitting between them. Germline assignment: CDR1 KGHSH and CDR2 LQKENI. CDR3 length: 17 residues. The CDR3 nucleotides read TGTGCCAGCTCACCGACACTGCAGGGGTACTGGAATCAGCCCCAGCATTTT. This gives the protein CASSPTLQGYWNQPQHF.

The rearrangement joins TRBV20-1 to TRBJ2-5; D might be TRBD2 (6 bases). Germline V gene data show CDR1 as DFQATT and CDR2 as SNEGSKA (reference sequence). The CDR3 is 16 residues long. V was cut by 3 bases and J by 5 bases, with 22 bases left in between. The CDR3 sequence is CSASPGRGWVMETQYF. CDR3 coding DNA: TGCAGTGCTAGTCCAGGGCGGGGATGGGTTATGGAGACCCAGTACTTC.

The J gene is TRBJ1-6, the V gene TRBV12-3 or TRBV12-4; no clear D. The V end was cut by 3 bases, the J end by 10 bases, with 13 bases between. The CDR3 consists of 14 residues. The DNA of the CDR3 is TGTGCCAGCAGTTTCCGGGAACCCTCATCACCCCTCCACTTT. As protein: CASSFREPSSPLHF.

The V call is TRBV20-1, the J call TRBJ2-3; 8 bases are shared with TRBD1. The CDR3 is made up of 14 amino acids. CDR1 and CDR2 (germline): DFQATT, SNEGSKA (reference sequence). V dropped 2 bases and J dropped 3; count of bases not matched to a gene: 4. The CDR3 reads CSARKDRVTDTQYF. The CDR3 DNA sequence: TGCAGTGCTAGAAAGGACAGGGTAACAGATACGCAGTATTTT.

The rearrangement joins TRBV20-1 to TRBJ2-2; 7 nucleotides line up with TRBD1. The junction had 10 bases not matched to a gene; V was cut back by 3 bases and J by 6 bases. Germline V CDR1 and CDR2: DFQATT, SNEGSKA (reference sequence). The CDR3 loop spans 15 amino acids. The CDR3, as DNA: TGCAGTGCTAGGTACCCCAACAGGGGATCCGGGGAGCTGTTTTTT. As protein: CSARYPNRGSGELFF.

The chain is built from TRBV20-1 and TRBJ1-5; TRBD1 matches at 7 bases. The CDR3 is made up of 16 amino acids. CDR1 and CDR2 from the germline V gene are DFQATT and SNEGSKA (reference sequence). Unmatched junction bases numbered 18, after V lost 5 bases and J lost 8 bases. CDR3 sequence reads: CSAAPNRQGTLEPQHF. The CDR3 DNA is TGCAGTGCTGCTCCCAATCGACAGGGTACTTTAGAGCCCCAGCATTTT.

V usage is TRBV25-1 and J usage is TRBJ1-1; TRBD1 might be the D (6 bases). The CDR3 covers 14 residues. CDR1 is MGHDK, CDR2 SYGVNS, per germline. Deletions cut 3 bases from V and 1 base from J, with 9 bases between. The CDR3 loop reads CASSEWTENTEAFF. The CDR3 DNA reads TGTGCCAGCAGTGAGTGGACAGAGAACACTGAAGCTTTCTTT.

The chain employs TRBV20-1 and TRBJ1-2; D not resolved. The CDR3 has 12 residues. The V gene's germline CDR1 is DFQATT and CDR2 SNEGSKA (reference sequence). Trimming removed 0 bases from V and 4 bases from J, with 6 bases in between. The CDR3 coding sequence is TGCAGTGCTAGAGAGCGACCCTATGGCTACACCTTC. Translated: CSARERPYGYTF.

The CDR3: CSVDVGNTYEQYF. CDR3 bases: TGCAGCGTTGACGTAGGGAATACCTACGAGCAGTACTTC. The chain is built from TRBV29-1 and TRBJ2-7; no clear D gene. V was cut by 3 bases and J by 2 bases, with 11 bases left in between. Germline values: CDR1 SQVTM, CDR2 ANQGSEA. The length of the CDR3 is 13 residues.

CDR3 amino acids: CAISALGTGGETQYF. CDR3 nucleotides: TGTGCCATCAGTGCCCTTGGGACAGGGGGAGAGACCCAGTACTTC. This chain links TRBV10-3 with TRBJ2-5; TRBD1 matches at 11 bases. The CDR3 has 15 residues. After removal of 4 bases from V and 4 bases from J, the junction contained 5 bases not matched to a gene. Per germline, CDR1 ENHRY and CDR2 SYGVKD.

The CDR3 DNA reads TGCGCCAGCAGCCGCTCGATCGGGGACAGGGTAGGGTATGGCTACACCTTC. This gives the protein CASSRSIGDRVGYGYTF. The V gene is TRBV4-1, the J gene TRBJ1-2, with 9 bases identical to TRBD1. With 4 bases clipped from V and 5 bases from J, the junction kept 14 bases outside the gene matches. The germline CDR1 and CDR2 sequences are MGHRA and YSYEKL. The CDR3 contains 17 residues.

The chain employs TRBV6-5 and TRBJ1-1; D is unresolved. Germline lookup yields CDR1 MNHEY and CDR2 SVGAGI. This CDR3 is built from 16 residues. V was clipped by 2 bases and J by 6 bases, with 19 bases between them. DNA for the CDR3: TGTGCCAGCAGTTACGGTGAACTGGGCAGGTCATCTGAAGCTTTCTTT. As protein: CASSYGELGRSSEAFF.